This T cell receptor beta chain comes out of a study of T cells in Graves' hyperthyroidism and ophthalmopathy. General study results and limits: Most thyroid clonotypes expanded above 0.001 appeared in blood too. The model anticipated ophthalmopathy a median about six months pre-onset.

With a duration under 2 months, the hyperthyroidism was newly diagnosed in patients aged 18 to 65. Thyroid ultrasound, orbital computed tomography, clinical symptoms, and serum thyroxine and TRAb underpinned diagnoses. CDR1 and CDR2 (germline): MNHNS, SASEGT. This CDR3 comprises 13 residues. From RNA transcripts, TCR beta CDR3 regions were amplified. A first-round RT-PCR of the TCR CDR3 used the HTBI primer set. TCRdb ran MiXCR on the multiplex PCR reads and lists one entry per CDR3 protein. The table shows a few hundred thousand distinct CDR3 sequences, with about 19% occurring only once. About this clonotype itself: Its antigen is unidentified. Mismatch with germline at one junction end may stem from a read error.

Specimen: blood. This chain uses TRBV6-1 with TRBJ1-1; D is ambiguous. This clonotype was obtained from a woman younger than 35 with Graves' hyperthyroidism. CDR3 loop: CASLIGANSEAFF. DNA of the CDR3: TGTGCCAGTTTAATCGGTGCGAACTCTGAAGCTTTCTTT.